This T cell receptor (beta chain) appears in the sequencing data of a study of T cell responses to AZD1222 COVID-19 vaccine. Using immunoSEQ multiplex PCR, the repertoire was profiled, and TCRdb retains in-frame clones only, with some absent. The repertoire includes just over 90,000 clones, 75% to 90% of them detected once, and less than 3% sits in the top ten. After removal of 0 bases from V and 5 bases from J, the junction contained 2 bases not matched to a gene. The CDR3 runs to 16 residues. Looked up from germline, CDR1 is SGDLS and CDR2 is YYNGEE. The receptor comes from an adult who received the AZD1222 COVID-19 vaccine. The sequencing used peripheral blood, collected 28 days after the second AZD1222 dose. The rearrangement links TRBV9 to TRBJ2-3; 14 nucleotides line up with TRBD2. CDR3 sequence (DNA): TGTGCCAGCAGCGTAGCGGGACTAGCGGGGGTAGATACGCAGTATTTT. This codes for CASSVAGLAGVDTQYF.